This T cell receptor (beta chain) was sequenced for a study of T cell responses to AZD1222 COVID-19 vaccine. Study-level points and caveats: CD4 TCRs covered the whole spike, strongest at regions 160-218 and 743-854. Only 5 or 6 individuals given AZD1222 were seropositive at baseline.

Profiling relied on immunoSEQ multiplex PCR, and the TCRdb table lists in-frame clones only, not all of them. The sample yields nearly 35,000 clones, about 88% seen once. CDR3 length: 12 residues. Per germline, CDR1 SGHRS and CDR2 YFSETQ. The V end lost 3 bases, the J end lost 6 bases, and 7 bases lay between the germline ends. This clone was recorded a few times. No antigen is known for it. This TCR was recovered from an adult in good health. The rearrangement links TRBV5-1 to TRBJ2-1, with D maybe TRBD2 (5 bases). The sequencing here drew on peripheral blood, taken on day 0 of AZD1222 vaccination. The CDR3, as DNA: TGCGCCAGCAGCTCGGACTCCAATGAGCAGTTCTTC. Its protein is CASSSDSNEQFF.